These 10 T cell receptor beta chains came from one sample sequenced in a study of a mutant IDH1 vaccine in newly diagnosed glioma. Indicated time point: baseline, week 1 (first vaccination visit). This sample's treatment: pre-vaccination baseline after standard-of-care therapy. Clones were sequenced by immunoSEQ multiplex PCR, and TCRdb holds only the in-frame ones, with some missing. The sample has some 95,000 clones, 80% seen once. Sequenced here: PBMCs, sampled from a glioma patient treated with radiotherapy, temozolomide or both. These receptors were taken from a man aged 40-49 years with glioma.

The rearrangement uses TRBV11-3 and TRBJ2-7; D assignment may be TRBD1 or TRBD2 (5 bases each). CDR3 length equals 15 residues. Germline assignment: CDR1 SGHNT and CDR2 YENEEA. Trimming left V 1 base short and J 2 bases short, with 12 bases between. CDR3 residues: CASSLGPGTPYEQYF. The CDR3 DNA sequence: TGTGCCAGCAGCTTAGGGCCAGGGACCCCCTACGAGCAGTACTTC. Full variable domain (missing parts from reference TRBV11-3 and TRBJ2-7): EAGVVQSPRYKIIEKKQPVAFWCNPISGHNTLYWYLQNLGQGPELLIRYENEEAVDDSQLPKDRFSAERLKGVDSTLKIQPAELGDSAVYLCASSLGPGTPYEQYFGPGTRLTVT.

The chain employs TRBV7-2 and TRBJ2-5, with TRBD2 identical over 8 bases. The CDR3 runs 15 residues. V was clipped by 3 bases and J by 6 bases; unmatched bases: 9. Germline CDR1 is SGHTA and CDR2 is FQGNSA. CDR3 sequence (DNA): TGTGCCAGCAGCTTCAGGCGGGAGGTCTCGAAGACCCAGTACTTC. Protein sequence: CASSFRREVSKTQYF.

The chain joins TRBV11-2 to TRBJ2-7; 12 positions agree with TRBD2. Germline V CDR1 and CDR2: SGHAT, FQNNGV. The CDR3 totals 15 residues. The J segment lost 0 bases and the V segment lost 5 bases, leaving 2 bases of the junction unmatched. The CDR3, as DNA: TGTGCCAGCAGCGGACTAGCGGGGAGCTCCTACGAGCAGTACTTC. It yields the protein CASSGLAGSSYEQYF.

On this clone: Other DNA sequences in the same sample also yield this CDR3. The chain combines TRBV29-1 with TRBJ2-7; TRBD1 agrees at 7 bases. CDR1 and CDR2 (germline): SQVTM, ANQGSEA. The length of the CDR3 is 12 residues. J gave up 2 bases and V 4 bases, and 2 bases lay outside the gene matches. CDR3 nucleotide sequence: TGCAGCGTTGGGACAGGAACCTACGAGCAGTACTTC. It yields the protein CSVGTGTYEQYF.

This chain uses TRBV7-6 with TRBJ2-7; D gene ambiguous. Trimming removed 1 base from V and 2 bases from J, with 9 bases in between. The CDR3 contains 14 residues. The germline V gene encodes CDR1 SGHVS and CDR2 FNYEAQ. The CDR3 reads CASSLGHTTYEQYF. Written as DNA, the CDR3 is TGTGCCAGCAGCTTAGGACACACAACCTACGAGCAGTACTTC.

The chain links TRBV2 to TRBJ1-5; D gene unclear. This CDR3 spans 15 amino acids. Germline values: CDR1 SNHLY, CDR2 FYNNEI. V was trimmed by 4 bases and J by 0 bases, leaving 10 bases between them. The CDR3 loop reads CASSVLPDSNQPQHF. The CDR3 nucleotides are TGTGCCAGCAGTGTGCTCCCAGATAGCAATCAGCCCCAGCATTTT.

V gene TRBV10-1 combines with J gene TRBJ1-5; no definite D call. The CDR3 runs to 15 residues. V was shortened by 4 bases and J by 0 bases, with 10 bases between the two germline ends. CDR1 and CDR2 from the germline V gene are WNHNN and SYGVQD (reference sequence). CDR3 protein: CASSVEVNSNQPQHF. CDR3 DNA: TGCGCCAGCAGTGTGGAGGTGAATAGCAATCAGCCCCAGCATTTT.

The CDR3 sequence is CASSLEGDAYEQYF. In DNA form, the CDR3 reads TGTGCCAGCAGTTTGGAGGGGGACGCCTACGAGCAGTACTTC. The chain has TRBV28 and TRBJ2-7; D tentatively fits TRBD1 or TRBD2 (6 bases each). Germline CDR1 MDHEN, CDR2 SYDVKM. Trimming cost V 3 bases and J 2 bases, with 11 bases left between them. The length of the CDR3 is 14 residues.

The chain joins TRBV19 to TRBJ1-4; 7 nucleotides match TRBD1. CDR1 and CDR2 from the germline V gene are LNHDA and SQIVND (reference sequence). The CDR3 extends over 18 amino acids. Trimming at V came to 6 bases and at J to 0 bases, leaving 13 bases not matched to a gene. The CDR3 coding sequence is TGTGCCAGTAGCCCGACAGGGTACGGCCGGGCAACTAATGAAAAACTGTTTTTT. It encodes CASSPTGYGRATNEKLFF.

This clone occurred a few times. The V call is TRBV19, the J call TRBJ2-3, with D possibly being TRBD2 (5 bases). With 3 bases removed from V and 6 bases from J, the gap between germline ends came to 13 bases. CDR3 length: 14 residues. Germline V gives CDR1 LNHDA, CDR2 SQIVND (reference sequence). CDR3 region: CASSILSGIDTQYF. The CDR3 nucleotides read TGTGCCAGTAGTATTCTATCGGGAATCGATACGCAGTATTTT.